These 14 T cell receptor beta chains were all obtained from the same sample, sequenced in a study of CD8 T cells in ankylosing spondylitis. Each CDR3 protein is one row after TCRdb ran MiXCR on the 5' RACE reads. This repertoire shows 200,000 or so distinct CDR3 sequences, around 13% found once; its top ten account for approximately 11%. The sample comprised blood, either unsorted or a sorted T cell fraction (not recorded which). These receptors all stem from a female donor with ankylosing spondylitis or in good health (not recorded which).

CDR3 sequence: CASPYRTSGSHDTQYF. DNA of the CDR3: TGTGCCAGCCCCTATAGGACTAGCGGGAGTCACGATACGCAGTATTTT. The chain recombines TRBV7-8 with TRBJ2-3; 13 bases are a match to TRBD2. Germline CDR1 SGHVS, CDR2 FQNEAQ. Germline trimming cut 8 bases from V and 6 bases from J; bases unmatched to any gene: 11. The length of the CDR3 is 16 residues.

In its sample, this clonotype was seen many times. The chain recombines TRBV6-2 or TRBV6-3 with TRBJ2-7, with D hard to call. The germline V gene encodes CDR1 MNHEY and CDR2 SVGEGT. CDR3 length equals 12 residues. Trimming took 5 bases from V and 1 from J, leaving 6 bases between them. The CDR3 spells CASSATSYEQYF. For the CDR3, the DNA is TGTGCCAGCAGTGCCACTTCCTACGAGCAGTACTTC.

The chain joins TRBV10-3 to TRBJ2-6; D uncertain. V was shortened by 0 bases and J by 2 bases, with 11 bases between the two germline ends. Germline CDR1 reads ENHRY; CDR2 reads SYGVKD. This CDR3 contains 17 residues. CDR3 protein: CAISESVVSPGANVLTF. The CDR3 DNA reads as TGTGCCATCAGTGAGTCGGTGGTGTCCCCTGGGGCCAACGTCCTGACTTTC.

The V and J genes are TRBV5-5 and TRBJ2-2, with 8 bases aligning to TRBD2. The CDR3 contains 15 residues. Germline V CDR1 and CDR2: SGHKS, YYEKEE (reference sequence). J was trimmed by 0 bases and V by 4 bases; bases with no gene match: 2. CDR3 residues: CASSHSGTNTGELFF. DNA of the CDR3: TGTGCCAGCAGCCATAGCGGGACGAACACCGGGGAGCTGTTTTTT.

This clonotype came up a few times. The gene calls are TRBV18 and TRBJ1-4; no reliable D call. Germline-derived CDR1 and CDR2 are KGHSH and LQKENI. This CDR3 comprises 15 residues. V lost 2 bases and J lost 4, with 11 bases in between. CDR3: CASSPDLQINEKLFF. DNA for the CDR3: TGTGCCAGCTCACCAGATTTACAAATTAATGAAAAACTGTTTTTT.

Ten or more counts support this clonotype. The chain joins TRBV7-9 to TRBJ1-6; D may be TRBD1 (5 bases). Germline loops: CDR1 SEHNR, CDR2 FQNEAQ (reference sequence). V was pared by 1 base and J by 9 bases, with 10 bases between. The CDR3 has 14 residues. CDR3 sequence reads: CASSLETVRSPLHF. Written as DNA, the CDR3 is TGTGCCAGCAGCTTAGAGACAGTCCGTTCACCCCTCCACTTT. Variable domain in full (rest from reference TRBV7-9 and TRBJ1-6): DTGVSQNPRHKITKRGQNVTFRCDPISEHNRLYWYRQTLGQGPEFLTYFQNEAQLEKSRLLSDRFSAERPKGSFSTLEIQRTEQGDSAMYLCASSLETVRSPLHFGNGTRLTVT.

This clonotype was detected a few times. This chain connects TRBV5-5 to TRBJ2-7; 8 positions match TRBD2. V was clipped by 5 bases and J by 7 bases; unmatched bases: 17. Germline V gene sequence: CDR1 SGHKS, CDR2 YYEKEE (reference sequence). This CDR3 contains 16 residues. The CDR3 region has the DNA TGTGCCAGCAGGACCACATCAACCGGGACTAGTGGAGAGCAGTACTTC. Translation gives CASRTTSTGTSGEQYF.

In this sample, this clonotype turned up a few times. The chain recombines TRBV12-3 or TRBV12-4 with TRBJ2-1; D might be TRBD2 (6 bases). The V end lost 6 bases, the J end lost 3 bases, and 12 bases lay between the germline ends. The CDR3 totals 14 residues. The CDR3 DNA follows: TGTGCCAGCAGCCTTACGGGGGACTACAATGAGCAGTTCTTC. Protein product: CASSLTGDYNEQFF.

A note on this clonotype: With a much larger clone just one base away, this may be a read error. Here the CDR3 omits its conserved ending phenylalanine or tryptophan, so a read error is the likely source. The rearrangement joins TRBV12-3 or TRBV12-4 to TRBJ2-1, with TRBD2 matching 11 bases. J lost 12 bases, V lost 5 bases, and 3 bases had no gene match. The CDR3 spans 12 residues. Here the CDR3 reads CASSGLAGGQFL. The CDR3 DNA reads TGTGCCAGCAGTGGACTAGCGGGCGGGCAGTTCTTG.

This clonotype has a count of ten or more. The chain has TRBV29-1 and TRBJ2-2, with a possible D match to TRBD2 (5 bases). V lost 3 bases and J lost 7, with 9 bases in between. Germline CDR1 is SQVTM and CDR2 is ANQGSEA. CDR3 length: 12 residues. The DNA of the CDR3 is TGCAGCGTTGAGTGGAGGTTCGGGGAGCTGTTTTTT. Amino acids: CSVEWRFGELFF.

The chain employs TRBV19 and TRBJ1-1; 7 bases fit TRBD1. The germline CDR1 and CDR2 sequences are LNHDA and SQIVND (reference sequence). The ends lost 1 base at V and 4 bases at J; junction bases unmatched: 6. CDR3 length: 15 amino acids. CDR3 DNA sequence: TGTGCCAGTAGTATAGTGACAGGGATTGGCACTGAAGCTTTCTTT. Protein sequence: CASSIVTGIGTEAFF.

The genes are TRBV20-1 and TRBJ1-5; weak D call: TRBD1 (6 bases). This CDR3 has 14 amino acids. Looked up from germline, CDR1 is DFQATT and CDR2 is SNEGSKA (reference sequence). V lost 5 bases, J lost 0 bases, and 11 bases lay in between. The CDR3 sequence is CSAARGNSNQPQHF. In nucleotides, the CDR3 is TGCAGTGCTGCCAGGGGAAATAGCAATCAGCCCCAGCATTTT.

This clonotype occurred many times. The chain recombines TRBV29-1 with TRBJ2-1; weak D call: TRBD2 (5 bases). This CDR3 has 14 residues. CDR1 is SQVTM and CDR2 is ANQGSEA in the germline V gene. Trimming shortened V by 4 bases and J by 4 bases, and 14 bases separated the two germline ends. In DNA form, the CDR3 reads TGCAGCGTTGTGGCCCCTCCGGGGTACAATGAGCAGTTCTTC. It translates to CSVVAPPGYNEQFF.

This clonotype was picked up many times. The chain employs TRBV29-1 and TRBJ2-7; D perhaps matches TRBD2 (5 bases). Trimming cost V 1 base and J 0 bases, with 13 bases left between them. The CDR3 extends over 15 amino acids. CDR1 is SQVTM and CDR2 is ANQGSEA in the germline V gene. Written as DNA, the CDR3 is TGCAGCGTTGAAGTTCTGAGCGGCGCCTCCTACGAGCAGTACTTC. This codes for CSVEVLSGASYEQYF.